This T cell receptor beta chain was retrieved from a study of T cell repertoires in cytomegalovirus infection. TCRdb passed the reads through MiXCR, listing each CDR3 protein once. The sample has about 500,000 distinct CDR3 sequences; around 35% are singletons. Study-level points and caveats: HLA-C-restricted CMV-specific TCR beta clonotypes prevailed in the ex vivo response.

As concerns this clonotype: The target antigen is unknown.

This CDR3 contains 15 residues. CDR1 and CDR2 from the germline V gene are SQVTM and ANQGSEA. V shed 4 bases and J 2 bases; nucleotides not matched to a gene: 2. The sequence was collected from a human donor in good health (CMV status not recorded). Some clones in this sample may be carry-over from other donors' samples. V is TRBV29-1 and J is TRBJ2-7, with 16 bases matching TRBD2. The input for sequencing was cultured PBMCs, taken from culture after CMV antigen stimulation. CDR3: CSVAGTSGRAYEQYF. CDR3 nucleotide sequence: TGCAGCGTTGCCGGGACTAGCGGGAGGGCCTACGAGCAGTACTTC.